This T cell receptor (beta chain) is from a study of blood T cells in healthy people across ages. Per the germline V gene, CDR1 is SGDLS and CDR2 is YYNGEE. V was clipped by 4 bases and J by 5 bases; unmatched bases: 13. This CDR3 is built from 17 residues. General observations from the study: No conclusive comparison of naive versus antigen-experienced cells was possible with unsorted PBMCs.

Comment on this clonotype: Antigen specificity is unknown.

Combining a sample-barcoded 5' primer with a J-beta primer mix, a second PCR ran for roughly 6 to 12 cycles. TCRdb processed the 5' RACE reads anew with MiXCR; each CDR3 protein has one entry. The data show roughly 800,000 distinct CDR3 sequences, roughly 25% seen once. The sample was also reused in another study, on T cells of mothers and their children. That work contributes: From each mother came over 8.5 million TCR beta CDR3 reads, and from each child came 3 million to 3.5 million.

The source of this sequence is a boy younger than 18 in good health. V and J are TRBV9 and TRBJ2-1, with 9 bases identical to TRBD2. The sample was blood. This chain's CDR3 is CASSNGTSTEGHNEQFF. DNA for the CDR3: TGTGCCAGCAGCAACGGGACTAGCACAGAGGGCCACAATGAGCAGTTCTTC. The variable domain in full, with the rest retrieved from reference TRBV9 and TRBJ2-1, is DSGVTQTPKHLITATGQRVTLRCSPRSGDLSVYWYQQSLDQGLQFLIQYYNGEERAKGNILERFSAQQFPDLHSELNLSSLELGDSALYFCASSNGTSTEGHNEQFFGPGTRLTVL.